This TCR beta chain was found in a study of beta chain features in type 1 diabetes (dated by TCRdb to 2017 to 2018). Some background on the complete study: No differences in mean age, gender distribution, total cell number or subset yield were found between patients and healthy donors. In the study, recently diagnosed type 1 diabetes patients and matched healthy donors were compared on the TCRB repertoires of their sorted circulating CD4+ T cell subsets. Regulatory and stem cell-like memory subsets were isolated from only 8 patients and roughly 8 healthy donors, whereas naive and central memory subsets came from all 30 or so donors. Across all samples, about 110 million sorted cells were examined, and cell number per subset correlated strongly with RNA yield. On the study overall, not on this receptor specifically: A moderate but significant shortening of TCRB CDR3 length was observed in type 1 diabetes patients in all four CD4+ subsets. Only small numbers of individuals were included in the HLA sub-analyses, which left unresolved whether HLA type had any influence on TCRB rearrangement. The naive, central memory and regulatory TCRB repertoires appeared to resemble one another more closely among patients than among healthy donors. Because cDNA rather than genomic DNA was sequenced, highly expressing activated cells could have been over-represented, although no difference in activation and CD3 levels was found between groups. At VDJ recombination sites, patients with type 1 diabetes made fewer insertions and deleted more nucleotides, a pattern implying thymic rearrangement abnormalities. PCR might favor shorter templates, but patient and control samples were amplified and corrected together, so any skew would affect both groups equally.

With regard to this clone: Its antigen is not yet known. No base quality values were provided; no much bigger clone lies one nucleotide off.

Each donor gave one peripheral blood draw, averaging approximately 0.12 L, which was collected into heparinised tubes. A BD FACSAria II and a panel including CD45RO, CCR7, CD25, CD127, CD95 and CD27 were used to sort naive, central memory, regulatory and stem cell-like memory CD4+ T cells. All sorted populations exceeded 95% purity. Right away, PBMCs were isolated by Lymphoprep density gradient centrifugation and were stained directly, with no culture step. To minimize batch effects, samples were stained and sorted in pairs, one healthy donor with one patient per experiment. The CDR3 runs 15 residues from the cysteine to the phenylalanine. Here the CDR3 DNA is all that survives: 45 bases in frame from base 1. CDR1 and CDR2 are drawn from the germline V gene (reference sequence): SSHAT, FNYEAQ. V sheds 1 base and J sheds 5 bases, leaving 14 bases between their ends. The High Capacity cDNA Reverse Transcription Kit was used to reverse transcribe all of the isolated RNA, meaning that expressed TCRB transcripts were what got sequenced. Naive, central memory and regulatory T cell samples underwent deep immunoSEQ sequencing, averaging about 3.57 million total reads per sample. Sorted cells were lysed in RLT buffer and RNA was extracted with DNase-treated RNeasy Micro or Mini kits, depending on cell number. To prevent cross-contamination, every cell subset was processed on its own, while patient and healthy donor samples were processed together. Using the immunoSEQ multiplex PCR, TCRB sequences were amplified from cDNA into 87-bp fragments spanning the CDR3 region. Sequencing of the amplicons was performed on the Illumina HiSeq platform. The study's processing was this. Synthetic template baselines were used to correct PCR bias computationally, reads within Hamming distance 2 were collapsed, and singletons that could not be merged were discarded. By aligning reads against IMGT, V, D and J genes, CDR3 length, and insertions or deletions at six rearrangement sites were assigned. Within each subset, clonotype counts were normalized to sorted cell number, after which true diversity and Gini coefficients were computed with the tcR R package. The overlap coefficient, calculated on TCRB nucleotide sequences, was used to measure repertoire sharing. In its TCRdb copy, this immuneACCESS table keeps in-frame sequences only and misses some clones. Where compared with another copy, unresolved V genes explain less than half of these, and the others have no known cause. The V and J calls and clone size are taken from that table; D and trimming were inferred from the DNA. The sample table contains about 320,000 clones; only one count was recorded for less than 15% of them. Together, the top ten hold over 5% of the sample.

Rearrangement joined TRBV7-7 to TRBJ2-5; the D element might be TRBD1 or TRBD2, as each aligns at 5 bases. The sequence was obtained from a young man in good health. The sequencing sample was made of central memory CD4+ T cells from blood. The CDR3 reads CASSLVGRASETQYF. The nucleotides read TGTGCCAGCAGCTTAGTAGGCAGGGCTAGCGAGACCCAGTACTTC. The full variable domain, completed from the reference TRBV7-7 and TRBJ2-5 proteins outside the CDR3, reads GAGVSQSPRYKVTKRGQDVTLRCDPISSHATLYWYQQALGQGPEFLTYFNYEAQPDKSGLPSDRFSAERPEGSISTLTIQRTEQRDSAMYRCASSLVGRASETQYFGPGTRLLVL.